This T cell receptor (beta chain) derives from a study of shared clonotypes between healthy human individuals. Concerning this clone: Its target is unknown.

Per the authors' pipeline: There were no quality scores in the junction-only immunoSEQ sequences, so filtering differed. Here immunoSEQ multiplex PCR was the method, and the copy in TCRdb shows in-frame clones only, minus some. D and trimming come from the DNA, and the V and J calls and clone size come from that table. The sample shows 2,500,000 or so clones, around nine tenths of them seen only once. V lost 10 bases to trimming and J lost 3 bases; unmatched junction nucleotides: 5. CDR3 length equals 12 residues. CDR1 and CDR2 (germline): MNHEY, SVGAGI. General observations from the study: A generally larger estimated richness was seen in naive subsets than in memory subsets. Limitation of the genetic and exposure-history diversity represented came from the few donors.

Sequencing was carried out using naive CD4+ T cells sorted from blood. Subset here: CD45RA+ positively selected. The chain uses TRBV6-5 and TRBJ1-1; 7 positions match TRBD1. The source is a man younger than 30 in good health. The CDR3 here is CATLRGHTEAFF. In DNA, the CDR3 is TGTGCCACTTTGAGGGGGCACACTGAAGCTTTCTTT.